Following are 21 T cell receptor beta chains from one sample sequenced in a study of blood T cell repertoires in COVID-19. Sequenced by immunoSEQ multiplex PCR; TCRdb stores in-frame clones only, minus some. The repertoire has some 270,000 clones, approximately 90% of them found once; the top ten carry approximately 2.7%. Material for sequencing was PBMCs or T cells enriched from blood (not recorded which). The receptors stem from a man aged 40-50 years who had been exposed to COVID-19.

This chain uses TRBV12-3 or TRBV12-4 with TRBJ1-5, with 10 bases that match TRBD1. Losses at the gene ends were 6 bases for V and 4 bases for J; bases not matched to a gene: 0. The CDR3 loop spans 13 amino acids. The CDR3 DNA reads as TGTGCCAGCAGGGGACAGGGGAATCAGCCCCAGCATTTT. Amino acids: CASRGQGNQPQHF.

CDR3 sequence reads: CASSYSGSSGNTIYF. The CDR3 DNA follows: TGTGCCAGCAGTTATTCGGGGAGCTCTGGAAACACCATATATTTT. V and J are TRBV6-5 and TRBJ1-3; D is unclear. Germline CDR1 is MNHEY and CDR2 is SVGAGI. CDR3 length: 15 amino acids. Trimming left V 3 bases short and J 0 bases short, with 9 bases between.

J is TRBJ2-1 and V is TRBV12-5; D is undetermined. In germline, CDR1 is LGHNT, CDR2 FRNRAP. V was clipped by 4 bases and J by 5 bases, with 12 bases between them. The CDR3 has 14 amino acids. The CDR3: CASGSPLENNEQFF. The CDR3 nucleotides are TGTGCTAGTGGTTCACCATTAGAAAACAATGAGCAGTTCTTC.

The chain uses TRBV15 and TRBJ1-1; TRBD1 aligns across 7 bases. V was clipped by 6 bases and J by 1 base; unmatched bases: 8. The germline gives CDR1 LNHNV, CDR2 YYDKDF (reference sequence). The CDR3 is made up of 15 amino acids. Here the CDR3 reads CATSLSGTANTEAFF. CDR3 nucleotide sequence: TGTGCCACCAGTCTTAGTGGGACAGCGAACACTGAAGCTTTCTTT.

The rearrangement joins TRBV27 to TRBJ2-3; no firm D call. Per germline, CDR1 MNHEY and CDR2 SMNVEV (reference sequence). The V end was cut by 4 bases, the J end by 0 bases, with 5 bases between. The CDR3 is 13 residues long. CDR3 protein: CASSSHSTDTQYF. Written as DNA, the CDR3 is TGTGCCAGCAGTTCCCATAGCACAGATACGCAGTATTTT.

The chain has TRBV19 and TRBJ1-5, with D possibly matching TRBD1 (5 bases). Germline-derived CDR1 and CDR2 are LNHDA and SQIVND (reference sequence). This CDR3 contains 17 residues. Trimming left V 7 bases short and J 0 bases short, with 19 bases between. The CDR3 loop reads CASTSPEGLSSNQPQHF. CDR3 in DNA: TGTGCCAGTACTAGCCCTGAGGGACTATCTAGCAATCAGCCCCAGCATTTT. Looking up the rest from reference TRBV19 and TRBJ1-5 gives the full variable domain: DGGITQSPKYLFRKEGQNVTLSCEQNLNHDAMYWYRQDPGQGLRLIYYSQIVNDFQKGDIAEGYSVSREKKESFPLTVTSAQKNPTAFYLCASTSPEGLSSNQPQHFGDGTRLSIL.

The chain links TRBV4-2 to TRBJ1-4; TRBD1 agrees at 8 bases. J was trimmed by 17 bases and V by 3 bases; bases with no gene match: 8. The CDR3 length is 12 residues. CDR1 is LGHNA, CDR2 YNFKEQ, per germline. As DNA, the CDR3 is TGTGCCAGCAGCCAGAGGGGACAGGACCATTTTTTT. Residues: CASSQRGQDHFF.

The chain employs TRBV15 and TRBJ1-6; maybe TRBD1 (5 bases). Trimming left V 4 bases short and J 9 bases short, with 10 bases between. Germline CDR1 LNHNV, CDR2 YYDKDF (reference sequence). The CDR3 has 13 amino acids. In nucleotides, the CDR3 is TGTGCCACCAGCATATCCAGGGTTTCACCCCTCCACTTT. This gives the protein CATSISRVSPLHF.

V is TRBV7-3 and J is TRBJ2-5, with 7 nucleotides matching TRBD1. The trim removed 5 bases at V and 7 bases at J, leaving 7 bases unmatched. This CDR3 is 13 amino acids long. Germline V lookup: CDR1 SGHTA, CDR2 FQGTGA. This CDR3 reads CASSPQAGGTQYF. The CDR3, as DNA: TGTGCCAGCAGCCCGCAGGCAGGGGGGACCCAGTACTTC. The entire variable domain, with the rest obtained from reference TRBV7-3 and TRBJ2-5, is as follows: GAGVSQTPSNKVTEKGKYVELRCDPISGHTALYWYRQSLGQGPEFLIYFQGTGAADDSGLPNDRFFAVRPEGSVSTLKIQRTERGDSAVYLCASSPQAGGTQYFGPGTRLLVL.

The chain carries TRBV18 and TRBJ2-2; no definite D call. Trimming stripped 3 bases from V and 3 bases from J, with 8 bases between. Per the germline V gene, CDR1 is KGHSH and CDR2 is LQKENI. The CDR3 runs to 14 residues. The chain's CDR3 is CASSPIAYTGELFF. The CDR3 DNA follows: TGTGCCAGCTCACCCATAGCATACACCGGGGAGCTGTTTTTT.

This clone was counted a few times. The chain uses TRBV5-4 and TRBJ2-2; unclear D gene. Germline V gives CDR1 SGHNT, CDR2 YYREEE (reference sequence). Trimming removed 0 bases at V and 5 bases at J, with 5 bases between. The CDR3 has 13 residues. The chain's CDR3 is CASSLDGTGELFF. CDR3 sequence (DNA): TGTGCCAGCAGCTTGGACGGGACCGGGGAGCTGTTTTTT.

The J gene is TRBJ1-2, the V gene TRBV7-2; a possible D gene is TRBD1 (5 bases). Looked up from germline, CDR1 is SGHTA and CDR2 is FQGNSA. Trimming stripped 3 bases from V and 7 bases from J, with 12 bases between. CDR3 length: 13 amino acids. CDR3 residues: CASSFAGKSGYTF. The DNA of the CDR3 is TGTGCCAGCAGCTTCGCAGGGAAGAGTGGCTACACCTTC.

The V and J genes are TRBV3-1 (or the pseudogene TRBV3-2) and TRBJ1-6, with TRBD1 matching 9 bases. The germline gives CDR1 LGHDT, CDR2 YNNKEL (reference sequence). This CDR3 is 15 amino acids long. With 3 bases clipped from V and 8 bases from J, the junction kept 5 bases outside the gene matches. The CDR3 loop is CASSQGQGLHSPLHF. CDR3 nucleotides: TGTGCCAGCAGCCAGGGACAGGGCCTCCATTCACCCCTCCACTTT.

The chain recombines TRBV18 with TRBJ1-6; weak D call: TRBD1 (6 bases). CDR1 and CDR2 from the germline V gene are KGHSH and LQKENI. The V end was cut by 2 bases, the J end by 7 bases, with 9 bases between. The CDR3 consists of 14 residues. Here the CDR3 reads CASSPTGTNSPLHF. The CDR3 region has the DNA TGTGCCAGCTCACCAACAGGGACAAATTCACCCCTCCACTTT.

This clone was recorded only once. V and J are TRBV7-9 and TRBJ1-4, with 7 bases lining up with TRBD1. Germline lookup yields CDR1 SEHNR and CDR2 FQNEAQ (reference sequence). CDR3 length equals 14 residues. Germline trimming cut 3 bases from V and 7 bases from J; bases unmatched to any gene: 5. CDR3 DNA: TGTGCCAGCAGCTTTCCCGGACAGGCTGAAAAACTGTTTTTT. This encodes CASSFPGQAEKLFF.

This clone has a single count. Germline and junction disagree at one end, which may indicate a read error. The chain couples TRBV3-1 (or the pseudogene TRBV3-2) to TRBJ2-2; TRBD2 aligns across 8 bases. CDR3 size: 16 residues. Germline V CDR1 and CDR2: LGHDT, YNNKEL (reference sequence). CDR3 coding DNA: TGTGCCAGCAGCTATTCCCGGGGGGGCAACAGCGGGGAGCTGTTTTTT. The encoded protein is CASSYSRGGNSGELFF.

The chain is built from TRBV5-6 and TRBJ1-2, with 8 nucleotides matching TRBD1. V shed 4 bases and J 0 bases; nucleotides not matched to a gene: 14. This CDR3 has 18 amino acids. From germline, CDR1 is SGHDT and CDR2 YYEEEE. DNA of the CDR3: TGTGCCAGCAGCCCAGAAAAGCGACAGGGGAGAGCTAACTATGGCTACACCTTC. Translated, it gives CASSPEKRQGRANYGYTF.

The chain has TRBV11-2 and TRBJ1-2; D is undetermined. CDR1 SGHAT and CDR2 FQNNGV come from the germline V gene. The CDR3 length is 15 residues. V lost 0 bases and J 5 bases, leaving 13 bases between the germline ends. This CDR3 reads CASSLEGLGRYGYTF. CDR3 in DNA: TGTGCCAGCAGCTTAGAGGGGTTGGGGAGATATGGCTACACCTTC.

V and J are TRBV7-9 and TRBJ1-3; 10 nucleotides match TRBD1. The CDR3 runs 17 residues. Germline V gene lookup returns CDR1 SEHNR and CDR2 FQNEAQ (reference sequence). The J segment lost 4 bases and the V segment lost 2 bases, leaving 8 bases of the junction unmatched. CDR3 bases: TGTGCCAGCAGCTTATTGGACAGGGGGATCGCCGGAAACACCATATATTTT. It codes for CASSLLDRGIAGNTIYF.

V usage is TRBV7-6 and J usage is TRBJ1-1, with D possibly being TRBD1 (5 bases). The germline V and J ends were trimmed by 7 bases and 1 base, with 19 bases remaining between them. CDR1 is SGHVS, CDR2 FNYEAQ, per germline. This CDR3 has 16 amino acids. Here the CDR3 DNA reads TGTGCCAGCATGCCTCACCCAGGGTGGGGGAACACTGAAGCTTTCTTT. Encoded protein: CASMPHPGWGNTEAFF.

V gene TRBV25-1 combines with J gene TRBJ1-1; a possible D gene is TRBD1 (5 bases). This CDR3 has 13 residues. CDR1 is MGHDK and CDR2 is SYGVNS in the germline V gene. Trimming pared 6 bases from V and 1 base from J, leaving 9 bases between. CDR3 coding DNA: TGTGCCAGCAGCCGACAGAGGAACACTGAAGCTTTCTTT. This sequence encodes CASSRQRNTEAFF.